This TCR beta chain emerged from a study of T cell responses to AZD1222 COVID-19 vaccine. The V gene lost 5 bases and the J gene lost 5 bases, with 15 bases spanning the gap. The CDR3 is 14 amino acids. Germline CDR1 and CDR2: SGHTA and FQGNSA. Second-dose timings of about 4 or about 12 weeks were pooled. Using immunoSEQ multiplex PCR, the repertoire was profiled, and TCRdb retains in-frame clones only, with some absent. The sample lists tens of thousands of clones; over 75% were seen once. The V call is TRBV7-2, the J call TRBJ1-2, with D possibly being TRBD1 (6 bases). The specimen comprised peripheral blood, sampled 28 days after the second AZD1222 dose. The source is an adult who received the AZD1222 COVID-19 vaccine. CDR3 bases: TGTGCCAGCAGCATAGACGCGGGGGCTTATGGCTACACCTTC. Its protein is CASSIDAGAYGYTF.